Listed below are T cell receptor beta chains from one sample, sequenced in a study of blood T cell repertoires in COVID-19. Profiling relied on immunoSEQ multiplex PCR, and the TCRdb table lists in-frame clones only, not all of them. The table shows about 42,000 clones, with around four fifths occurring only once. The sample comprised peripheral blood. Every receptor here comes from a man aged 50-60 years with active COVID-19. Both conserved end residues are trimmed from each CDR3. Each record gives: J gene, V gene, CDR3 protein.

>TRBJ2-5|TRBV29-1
SVVGAGETQY
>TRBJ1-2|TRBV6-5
ASSSTPGNYGYT
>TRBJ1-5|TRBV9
ASTSSPGGGNQPQH
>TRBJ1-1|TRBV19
ASTRDSDQRGNTEAF
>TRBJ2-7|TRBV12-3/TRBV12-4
ASSPARDEQY
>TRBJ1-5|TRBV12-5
ASGRGQGGGQPQH
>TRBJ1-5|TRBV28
ASSFSRSNQPQH
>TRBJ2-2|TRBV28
ASIWSGGTGELF
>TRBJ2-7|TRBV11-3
ASGPRTGAYEQY
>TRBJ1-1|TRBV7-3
ASSWGQLVNTEAF
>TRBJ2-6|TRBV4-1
ASSRGQGDSGANVLT
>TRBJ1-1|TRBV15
ATSSTWGSAGVGEAF
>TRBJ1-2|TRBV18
ASSSNPGAYGYT
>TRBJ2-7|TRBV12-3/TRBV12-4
ASSGYISYEQY